The 28 T cell receptor beta chains given below trace back to one sample, sequenced in a study of cytomegalovirus exposure and HLA in healthy donors. The study ran its PCR with 60 Vbeta and 13 Jbeta primers. Clones were sequenced by immunoSEQ multiplex PCR, and TCRdb holds only the in-frame ones, with some missing. The table has about 140,000 clones, 80% to 85% seen once. Sample: PBMCs. The receptors come from a woman in her fifties or sixties in good health and CMV-seropositive.

The CDR3, as DNA: TGCGCCAGCAGCTTGTTCCCCCGGGACAGGGAGTACGAGCAGTACTTC. Translation gives CASSLFPRDREYEQYF. The V call is TRBV5-1, the J call TRBJ2-7, with 9 bases aligning to TRBD1. Trimming took 1 base from V and 4 from J; bases not matched to a gene: 9. From germline, CDR1 is SGHRS and CDR2 YFSETQ. The CDR3 is 16 residues long.

The chain joins TRBV6-5 to TRBJ2-7; TRBD1 matches at 7 bases. Trimming cost V 9 bases and J 1 base; bases outside gene matches: 6. The CDR3 spans 13 residues. Germline values: CDR1 MNHEY, CDR2 SVGAGI. As DNA, the CDR3 is TGTGCCAGTGACAGGGCATTATCCTACGAGCAGTACTTC. It specifies CASDRALSYEQYF.

The chain joins TRBV29-1 to TRBJ2-1, with TRBD2 as a possible D gene (6 bases). V was clipped by 4 bases and J by 1 base, with 8 bases between them. Germline CDR1 and CDR2: SQVTM and ANQGSEA. The CDR3 is 13 amino acids. CDR3: CSVAGGSYNEQFF. Written as DNA, the CDR3 is TGCAGCGTTGCCGGGGGTTCCTACAATGAGCAGTTCTTC.

The chain combines TRBV18 with TRBJ1-2; a weak D match, TRBD1 (5 bases). Trimming shortened V by 3 bases and J by 2 bases, and 13 bases separated the two germline ends. Germline CDR1 is KGHSH and CDR2 is LQKENI. The length of the CDR3 is 15 residues. The CDR3 bases are TGTGCCAGCTCACCTCAGCAGGGAGGGAACTATGGCTACACCTTC. Translation: CASSPQQGGNYGYTF.

This chain joins TRBV10-3 and TRBJ2-1; 9 bases are shared with TRBD2. This CDR3 has 14 residues. CDR1 is ENHRY and CDR2 is SYGVKD in the germline V gene. After removal of 6 bases from V and 2 bases from J, the junction contained 2 bases not matched to a gene. The CDR3 nucleotides read TGTGCCATCAGCGTAGCGGGAGCCTACAATGAGCAGTTCTTC. Protein: CAISVAGAYNEQFF.

Points on this clone: A read error may produce the germline difference seen at one junction end. V gene TRBV29-1 combines with J gene TRBJ2-6; 8 positions match TRBD2. CDR1 is SQVTM, CDR2 ANQGSEA, per germline. The CDR3 has 16 amino acids. The CDR3 sequence: CSVGGGPFSGANGLTF. The CDR3 DNA reads TGCAGCGTTGGCGGGGGGCCCTTCTCTGGGGCCAACGGCCTGACTTTC.

The rearrangement uses TRBV5-1 and TRBJ2-5; D not resolved. The CDR3 has 9 residues. Germline lookup yields CDR1 SGHRS and CDR2 YFSETQ. Trimming stripped 7 bases from V and 4 bases from J, with 2 bases between. The CDR3 DNA reads TGCGCCAGCCGAGAGACCCAGTACTTC. It codes for CASRETQYF.

The chain uses TRBV6-1 and TRBJ1-1; a weak D match, TRBD1 (5 bases). Per germline, CDR1 MNHNS and CDR2 SASEGT. V was clipped by 7 bases and J by 6 bases, with 18 bases between them. The CDR3 consists of 14 residues. CDR3 nucleotide sequence: TGTGCCAGCATTCGGGACTCCACACTTTCTGAAGCTTTCTTT. Its protein product is CASIRDSTLSEAFF.

The chain joins TRBV7-2 to TRBJ1-2; D may be TRBD1 (5 bases). V was pared by 5 bases and J by 7 bases, with 17 bases between. Germline CDR1 SGHTA, CDR2 FQGNSA. This CDR3 comprises 14 residues. The CDR3 reads CASSPRGGLVGYTF. The DNA of the CDR3 is TGTGCCAGCAGCCCCCGGGGGGGGTTGGTTGGCTACACCTTC.

This chain connects TRBV18 to TRBJ1-2; no definite D call. The CDR3 spans 12 residues. Per the germline V gene, CDR1 is KGHSH and CDR2 is LQKENI. Trimming removed 3 bases at V and 6 bases at J, with 8 bases between. CDR3 DNA sequence: TGTGCCAGCTCACCGGTCGGGAATGGCTACACCTTC. Its protein product is CASSPVGNGYTF.

This clone was recorded only once. The J gene is TRBJ2-7, the V gene TRBV10-1; tentatively, D is TRBD2 (6 bases). The CDR3 runs 14 residues. Trimming removed 2 bases from V and 7 bases from J, with 15 bases in between. Per germline, CDR1 WNHNN and CDR2 SYGVQD (reference sequence). This chain's CDR3 is CASSELEGLSEQYF. The CDR3 region has the DNA TGCGCCAGCAGTGAGCTAGAGGGACTGTCGGAGCAGTACTTC.

This clone appeared a single time. The chain uses TRBV18 and TRBJ1-5, with 8 bases lining up with TRBD1. Germline values: CDR1 KGHSH, CDR2 LQKENI. With V trimmed by 3 bases and J by 5 bases, 6 bases remained unmatched. The CDR3 totals 15 residues. The CDR3 DNA reads TGTGCCAGCTCACCGGGGACAGGAGGGCATCAGCCCCAGCATTTT. Translating it yields CASSPGTGGHQPQHF. Full variable domain (outside the CDR3, taken from reference TRBV18 and TRBJ1-5): NAGVMQNPRHLVRRRGQEARLRCSPMKGHSHVYWYRQLPEEGLKFMVYLQKENIIDESGMPKERFSAEFPKEGPSILRIQQVVRGDSAAYFCASSPGTGGHQPQHFGDGTRLSIL.

The V call is TRBV10-3, the J call TRBJ2-1; possible D gene TRBD2, 6 bases. The length of the CDR3 is 14 residues. V was pared by 7 bases and J by 4 bases, with 14 bases between. Germline CDR1 is ENHRY and CDR2 is SYGVKD. CDR3 amino acids: CAINHPGDYNEQFF. The CDR3 nucleotides are TGTGCCATCAACCATCCGGGGGATTACAATGAGCAGTTCTTC.

The gene calls are TRBV13 and TRBJ2-1; 12 positions match TRBD2. The germline CDR1 and CDR2 sequences are PRHDT and FYEKMQ (reference sequence). J was trimmed by 0 bases and V by 3 bases; bases with no gene match: 12. The CDR3 extends over 20 amino acids. Here the CDR3 DNA reads TGTGCCAGCAGCTTTATCCCCGGGCTAGCGGGAGGGGTCTCCTACAATGAGCAGTTCTTC. As protein: CASSFIPGLAGGVSYNEQFF. The entire variable domain, with the rest obtained from reference TRBV13 and TRBJ2-1, is as follows: AAGVIQSPRHLIKEKRETATLKCYPIPRHDTVYWYQQGPGQDPQFLISFYEKMQSDKGSIPDRFSAQQFSDYHSELNMSSLELGDSALYFCASSFIPGLAGGVSYNEQFFGPGTRLTVL.

The sample holds one count of this clone. The chain employs TRBV7-2 and TRBJ2-7; 7 bases line up with TRBD2. V was clipped by 0 bases and J by 2 bases; unmatched bases: 4. The CDR3 consists of 15 residues. In germline, CDR1 is SGHTA, CDR2 FQGNSA. Here the CDR3 reads CASSLAGGGPYEQYF. CDR3 nucleotides: TGTGCCAGCAGCTTAGCGGGGGGGGGACCCTACGAGCAGTACTTC.

This chain uses TRBV9 with TRBJ2-2, with 7 bases that match TRBD2. The junction had 4 bases not matched to a gene; V was cut back by 4 bases and J by 4 bases. There are 14 residues in the CDR3. The germline V gene has CDR1 SGDLS and CDR2 YYNGEE. The CDR3 loop is CASSSRGGTGELFF. As DNA, the CDR3 is TGTGCCAGCAGCTCTCGCGGGGGCACCGGGGAGCTGTTTTTT.

This chain connects TRBV29-1 to TRBJ1-1; 8 positions agree with TRBD1. CDR3 size: 14 residues. Germline V gene lookup returns CDR1 SQVTM and CDR2 ANQGSEA. V was clipped by 6 bases and J by 1 base; unmatched bases: 7. CDR3 amino acids: CSVRGGQGNTEAFF. The CDR3 nucleotides read TGCAGCGTGAGGGGAGGACAGGGGAACACTGAAGCTTTCTTT. The complete variable domain, with remaining parts taken from reference TRBV29-1 and TRBJ1-1, reads SAVISQKPSRDICQRGTSLTIQCQVDSQVTMMFWYRQQPGQSLTLIATANQGSEATYESGFVIDKFPISRPNLTFSTLTVSNMSPEDSSIYLCSVRGGQGNTEAFFGQGTRLTVV.

The chain combines TRBV7-9 with TRBJ1-2, with 11 nucleotides matching TRBD1. The V segment lost 3 bases and the J segment 9 bases; nucleotides outside the gene matches: 9. Germline V gene lookup returns CDR1 SEHNR and CDR2 FQNEAQ (reference sequence). This CDR3 comprises 15 residues. The CDR3: CASSLGTGGTRSYTF. The CDR3 bases are TGTGCCAGCAGCTTGGGGACAGGGGGGACTCGTAGCTACACCTTC.

About this clone: One end of the junction varies from germline; a read error may be responsible. The chain links TRBV5-1 to TRBJ2-3; 9 bases fit TRBD2. The CDR3 spans 17 residues. CDR1 is SGHRS and CDR2 is YFSETQ in the germline V gene. CDR3 loop: CASSLPPGTSSTDMQYF. For the CDR3, the DNA is TGCGCCAGCAGCTTGCCCCCCGGGACTAGCTCCACAGATATGCAGTATTTT.

The CDR3, as DNA: TGTGCCTGGAGGAATGAACAGGGTACCTACGAGCAGTACTTC. This gives the protein CAWRNEQGTYEQYF. The V call is TRBV30, the J call TRBJ2-7; tentatively, D is TRBD1 (6 bases). Germline assignment: CDR1 GTSNPN and CDR2 SVGIG (reference sequence). This CDR3 is built from 14 residues. The V end was cut by 3 bases, the J end by 2 bases, with 14 bases between.

This chain uses TRBV19 with TRBJ2-7; 7 bases are a match to TRBD2. The length of the CDR3 is 17 residues. Germline-derived CDR1 and CDR2 are LNHDA and SQIVND (reference sequence). J gave up 3 bases and V 5 bases, and 16 bases lay outside the gene matches. CDR3: CASSSRTQGGVDYEQYF. The CDR3 DNA is TGTGCCAGTAGTTCAAGAACTCAGGGAGGGGTAGACTACGAGCAGTACTTC.

The gene calls are TRBV28 and TRBJ1-3, with a possible D match to TRBD1 (5 bases). This CDR3 has 13 amino acids. V shed 8 bases and J shed 1 base, with 9 bases lying between them. Germline values: CDR1 MDHEN, CDR2 SYDVKM. The chain's CDR3 is CASWTRSGNTIYF. DNA for the CDR3: TGTGCCAGCTGGACACGGTCTGGAAACACCATATATTTT.

The J gene is TRBJ1-1, the V gene TRBV4-1; 9 bases are a match to TRBD1. The CDR3 covers 16 residues. The V and J ends lost 4 bases and 5 bases, in that order; junction bases with no gene match: 11. Germline CDR1 is MGHRA and CDR2 is YSYEKL. CDR3 nucleotide sequence: TGCGCCAGCAGCCGGGCTACGACAGGGGGGCAGACTGAAGCTTTCTTT. The encoded protein is CASSRATTGGQTEAFF.

The chain joins TRBV19 to TRBJ1-1; TRBD1 might be the D (5 bases). The CDR3 is 14 residues long. V lost 5 bases and J 6 bases, leaving 16 bases between the germline ends. Germline CDR1 and CDR2: LNHDA and SQIVND (reference sequence). This CDR3 reads CASSPQGERAEAFF. The CDR3 DNA is TGTGCCAGTAGTCCTCAAGGGGAAAGGGCTGAAGCTTTCTTT.

In DNA, the CDR3 is TGTGCCAGCAGCTCGGAACAGGGGGAGCTGTTTTTT. It translates to CASSSEQGELFF. The chain combines TRBV7-3 with TRBJ2-2; D uncertain. CDR3 length equals 12 residues. Looked up from germline, CDR1 is SGHTA and CDR2 is FQGTGA. V lost 4 bases and J 8 bases, leaving 8 bases between the germline ends.

The V gene is TRBV20-1, the J gene TRBJ2-7, with unresolved D. V was cut by 0 bases and J by 4 bases, with 4 bases left in between. The germline gives CDR1 DFQATT, CDR2 SNEGSKA (reference sequence). The CDR3 totals 11 residues. The CDR3 loop is CSARDKYEQYF. The CDR3 DNA reads as TGCAGTGCTAGAGACAAATACGAGCAGTACTTC.

The J gene is TRBJ1-5, the V gene TRBV15, with D tentatively TRBD1 (5 bases). The CDR3 covers 15 residues. Germline CDR1 reads LNHNV; CDR2 reads YYDKDF (reference sequence). Between the trimmed V and J ends, which lost 0 bases and 2 bases, there was a span of 8 bases. CDR3 sequence reads: CATSRDGRGNQPQHF. In nucleotides, the CDR3 is TGTGCCACCAGCAGAGATGGCAGGGGCAATCAGCCCCAGCATTTT.

The chain joins TRBV5-1 to TRBJ2-1; TRBD2 might be the D (5 bases). V was pared by 3 bases and J by 2 bases, with 9 bases between. Germline values: CDR1 SGHRS, CDR2 YFSETQ. The CDR3 totals 14 residues. For the CDR3, the DNA is TGCGCCAGCAGCTCCACCGGGACCTACAATGAGCAGTTCTTC. Protein sequence: CASSSTGTYNEQFF.